The 18 T cell receptor beta chains below all came from one sample that was sequenced in a study of T-cell memory formation after mild COVID-19. TCRdb reanalysed the 5' RACE reads using MiXCR and keeps one entry per CDR3 protein. The profile shows hundreds of thousands of distinct CDR3 sequences, 20% to 25% of them singletons. The sample taken for sequencing was PBMCs or a T cell subset sorted from them (not recorded which). The receptors were gathered from an adult woman who had mild COVID-19 (a few samples of this study predate the infection). Cell type and time point are not known.

The chain links TRBV4-1 to TRBJ1-2; TRBD1 matches at 8 bases. The J segment lost 3 bases and the V segment lost 2 bases, leaving 8 bases of the junction unmatched. Per the germline V gene, CDR1 is MGHRA and CDR2 is YSYEKL. CDR3 length equals 16 residues. The chain's CDR3 is CASSQPGQATYYGYTF. In nucleotides, the CDR3 is TGCGCCAGCAGCCAACCGGGACAGGCGACATACTATGGCTACACCTTC.

This clonotype has just a few counts. The chain couples TRBV7-3 to TRBJ2-3; D is ambiguous. Germline lookup yields CDR1 SGHTA and CDR2 FQGTGA. The CDR3 runs 13 residues. V lost 5 bases, J lost 6 bases, and 12 bases lay in between. DNA of the CDR3: TGTGCCAGCAGCCCCATTTCACTCGATACGCAGTATTTT. As protein: CASSPISLDTQYF.

The chain joins TRBV20-1 to TRBJ2-7; D unclear. CDR1 and CDR2 from the germline V gene are DFQATT and SNEGSKA (reference sequence). V was clipped by 2 bases and J by 4 bases, with 12 bases between them. The CDR3 runs to 13 residues. The CDR3 loop is CSARSLGEYEQYF. CDR3 nucleotides: TGCAGTGCTAGATCCTTAGGCGAGTACGAGCAGTACTTC.

This chain links TRBV12-3 or TRBV12-4 with TRBJ2-7; a weak D match, TRBD2 (6 bases). The CDR3 spans 12 residues. Trimming removed 4 bases at V and 6 bases at J, with 10 bases between. CDR3 nucleotide sequence: TGTGCCAGCAGTTCTTCCGGGAGCGAGCAGTACTTC. This codes for CASSSSGSEQYF.

This clonotype was seen a handful of times. This chain connects TRBV12-3 or TRBV12-4 to TRBJ2-5; D may match TRBD1 or TRBD2 (5 bases each). Trimming shortened V by 6 bases and J by 1 base, and 12 bases separated the two germline ends. The CDR3 totals 14 residues. As DNA, the CDR3 is TGTGCCAGCAGCATAGGGGAGCTCCAAGAGACCCAGTACTTC. Residues: CASSIGELQETQYF.

This clonotype was recorded a few times. The chain has TRBV4-2 and TRBJ2-7, with TRBD1 matching over 7 bases. Germline trimming cut 4 bases from V and 5 bases from J; bases unmatched to any gene: 2. The CDR3 totals 12 residues. Germline CDR1 LGHNA, CDR2 YNFKEQ. The CDR3 DNA is TGTGCCAGCAGCCTAGACAGGGACGAGCAGTACTTC. Its protein product is CASSLDRDEQYF.

The chain has TRBV20-1 and TRBJ1-5, with unresolved D. V was clipped by 1 base and J by 2 bases, with 12 bases between them. Germline CDR1 and CDR2: DFQATT and SNEGSKA (reference sequence). This CDR3 is built from 15 residues. In DNA form, the CDR3 reads TGCAGTGCTAGAGGAAGGGTAGATGGCAATCAGCCCCAGCATTTT. This gives the protein CSARGRVDGNQPQHF.

The V gene is TRBV9, the J gene TRBJ2-1; D not resolved. V lost 0 bases and J lost 8, with 15 bases in between. CDR1 and CDR2 (germline): SGDLS, YYNGEE. The CDR3 covers 15 residues. In DNA form, the CDR3 reads TGTGCCAGCAGCGTAGGAGGCTGGGCTGGGGATGAGCAGTTCTTC. Translated, it gives CASSVGGWAGDEQFF.

V and J are TRBV29-1 and TRBJ2-5; TRBD2 aligns across 13 bases. The CDR3 has 15 amino acids. The J segment lost 3 bases and the V segment lost 6 bases, leaving 7 bases of the junction unmatched. Germline V gene lookup returns CDR1 SQVTM and CDR2 ANQGSEA. CDR3 DNA sequence: TGCAGCGTCGCCCTTACTAGCGGGAGGGAAGAGACCCAGTACTTC. It yields the protein CSVALTSGREETQYF.

The table lists this clonotype with a few counts. This chain joins TRBV3-1 and TRBJ2-1, with 8 positions matching TRBD1. This CDR3 has 18 residues. The germline V gene encodes CDR1 LGHDT and CDR2 YNNKEL (reference sequence). Trimming at V came to 1 base and at J to 0 bases, leaving 8 bases not matched to a gene. In DNA form, the CDR3 reads TGTGCCAGCAGCCAAGTCAGGCAGGGGGCACGCTCCTACAATGAGCAGTTCTTC. Residues: CASSQVRQGARSYNEQFF.

The chain is built from TRBV30 and TRBJ2-7; the D call may be TRBD1 or TRBD2 (5 bases each). The V gene lost 4 bases and the J gene lost 0 bases, with 7 bases spanning the gap. Germline V lookup: CDR1 GTSNPN, CDR2 SVGIG (reference sequence). The length of the CDR3 is 12 residues. CDR3 bases: TGTGCCTGGACCGGGGCCTCCTACGAGCAGTACTTC. This codes for CAWTGASYEQYF.

The chain carries TRBV9 and TRBJ1-4; unclear D gene. This CDR3 contains 16 residues. Per the germline V gene, CDR1 is SGDLS and CDR2 is YYNGEE. The ends were cut back, 0 bases at V and 0 bases at J, with 9 bases in the middle. DNA for the CDR3: TGTGCCAGCAGCGTAGCCCCAGGTGCAACTAATGAAAAACTGTTTTTT. Translated: CASSVAPGATNEKLFF.

This clonotype came up a few times. The chain carries TRBV20-1 and TRBJ2-3, with TRBD1 identical over 7 bases. Germline V gene sequence: CDR1 DFQATT, CDR2 SNEGSKA (reference sequence). This CDR3 has 13 amino acids. The J segment lost 5 bases and the V segment lost 6 bases, leaving 8 bases of the junction unmatched. CDR3 DNA: TGCAGTGCACTAGATGGGGACAGAGATACGCAGTATTTT. Residues: CSALDGDRDTQYF.

V is TRBV4-1 and J is TRBJ2-2, with D possibly being TRBD1 (6 bases). The ends were cut back, 1 base at V and 0 bases at J, with 9 bases in the middle. The CDR3 sequence is 16 residues long. Germline CDR1 and CDR2: MGHRA and YSYEKL. DNA for the CDR3: TGCGCCAGCAGCCAAGTCGGGACAACGAACACCGGGGAGCTGTTTTTT. The encoded protein is CASSQVGTTNTGELFF.

This clonotype has just a few counts. The J gene is TRBJ2-7, the V gene TRBV29-1; possibly TRBD1 or TRBD2 for D (5 bases each). The CDR3 extends over 13 amino acids. Germline loops: CDR1 SQVTM, CDR2 ANQGSEA. V lost 5 bases and J 2 bases, leaving 13 bases between the germline ends. CDR3 DNA sequence: TGCAGCGTTTCCGGGGACGAGACCTACGAGCAGTACTTC. Translated, it gives CSVSGDETYEQYF.

The table lists this clonotype with a few counts. This chain joins TRBV5-1 and TRBJ1-4; D may be TRBD1 (6 bases). The germline CDR1 and CDR2 sequences are SGHRS and YFSETQ. V was clipped by 4 bases and J by 7 bases, with 17 bases between them. CDR3 length: 15 amino acids. In nucleotides, the CDR3 is TGCGCCAGCAGCAACGGAAGGGGGTTCGGTGAAAAACTGTTTTTT. Amino acids: CASSNGRGFGEKLFF.

This clonotype showed up many times. This chain connects TRBV12-3 or TRBV12-4 to TRBJ1-1; no clear D. There are 14 residues in the CDR3. Trimming pared 7 bases from V and 1 base from J, leaving 13 bases between. CDR3 amino acids: CASTEPRGNTEAFF. The CDR3 DNA is TGTGCCAGCACCGAACCTCGGGGGAACACTGAAGCTTTCTTT.

V usage is TRBV21-1 and J usage is TRBJ2-3; the table's D gene call, TRBD1, was not cross checked with the DNA. TRBV21-1 represents a pseudogene. The CDR3 has 18 amino acids. CDR3 residues: CASSKCVLSSGSTDTQYF. The CDR3 bases are TGTGCCAGCAGCAAATGTGTCCTATCCAGCGGAAGCACAGATACGCAGTATTTT.